The subject of this entry is one T cell receptor beta chain. Antigen specificity is unknown. These data originate in a study of T cell clones after liver transplantation. Whole-study context: As an antigen-independent comparator, third-party-reactive TCRbeta sequences came from pre-transplant mixed lymphocyte reactions. At least one year of complete immunosuppression withdrawal without enzymes over twice normal defined tolerance. Until 12-24 months post-transplant, subjects got standard immunosuppression and no induction. Study-wide results and caveats: Compared with third party-reactive sequences, donor-reactive ones declined more, independent of withdrawal success.

Trimming left V 0 bases short and J 2 bases short, with 15 bases between. The CDR3 is 16 amino acids. Germline lookup yields CDR1 SGHRS and CDR2 YFSETQ. Measured with immunoSEQ multiplex PCR; TCRdb has only the in-frame clones, and not every one. The data hold about 74,000 clones, with roughly 80% observed a single time. The material sequenced was CD4+ T cells from blood, taken before liver transplant. The clonotype was recovered from a human donor who received a liver transplant. The chain carries TRBV5-1 and TRBJ2-7; perhaps TRBD1 as D (6 bases). The chain's CDR3 is CASSLVQGSRTYEQYF. DNA for the CDR3: TGCGCCAGCAGCTTGGTACAGGGAAGTAGGACCTACGAGCAGTACTTC.